This TCR beta chain was identified during a study of Ad26.COV2.S vaccination and SARS-CoV-2 variants. A single count supports this clone. Regarding treatment: about 20 received Ad26.COV2.S at low or high dose, single or two shots; about 5 received placebo; per-sample allocation not given. Specimen acquisition occurred on day 63 following the initial vaccine or placebo injection. The assay was immunoSEQ multiplex PCR, and TCRdb's table has in-frame clones only and misses some. The data hold roughly 700,000 clones, with roughly 90% observed a single time. Sequenced here: peripheral blood, sampled in a trial of Ad26.COV2.S vaccine versus placebo. The sequence was obtained from a person between 18 and 60 years old who received the Ad26.COV2.S COVID-19 vaccine or a placebo.

CDR3 sequence (DNA): TGTGCCAGCTCGACAGGATTAACACCGGAGGAGCTGTTTTTT. Protein product: CASSTGLTPEELFF. V is TRBV2 and J is TRBJ2-2; TRBD1 might be the D (6 bases). The CDR3 length is 14 residues. Germline CDR1 and CDR2: SNHLY and FYNNEI. The V end lost 8 bases, the J end lost 10 bases, and 20 bases lay between the germline ends.